This TCR beta chain was documented in a study of OX40 agonist ivuxolimab in advanced cancers. For the study in its entirety: Ivuxolimab was an agonistic, fully human IgG2 monoclonal antibody directed against OX40 (CD134), a costimulatory receptor. Intravenous ivuxolimab was administered to patients every 2 weeks at six dose levels: 0.01, 0.1, 0.3, 1.5, 3 and 10 mg/kg. Among the roughly 54 dose-escalation patients, roughly 20 had hepatocellular carcinoma, roughly 15 melanoma, 9 renal cell carcinoma and 9 head and neck cancer. A male proportion of around 81% and a mean age of approximately 55 years, ranging from roughly 23 to 85, were recorded for the dose-escalation cohort. Patients were allowed to have had prior anti-PD-1, anti-PD-L1 or anti-CTLA-4 therapy, and approximately 39% of the dose-escalation patients had been treated with checkpoint inhibitors. Partial responses occurred in three dose-escalation patients, of whom one had hepatocellular carcinoma and two had cutaneous melanoma. The purpose of peripheral TCRbeta sequencing was to test whether ivuxolimab changed TCR sequence diversity and led to clonal T-cell expansion. The monotherapy dose-escalation portion (N of about 47 patients) of the phase I ivuxolimab trial is reported in the paper.

Regarding this clone: The clone's antigen remains unknown. The input lacks base qualities; no much larger clone sits a single base away.

For sequencing of the TCRbeta CDR3 region, genomic DNA was extracted from the sorted cells. TCRbeta CDR3 regions were sequenced using the immunoSEQ Assay. TCRdb limited this immuneACCESS table to in-frame rearrangements with V and J called. A share of clones is missing; checked studies link under half to unresolved V genes, and the rest is unexplained. This sample holds tens of thousands of clones; approximately 84% were observed only once. The top ten constitute 6.9% of the sample. Beyond this particular receptor, the publication reports: The antigen specificity of the clonally expanded peripheral T cells was not determined. Low levels of normalized T-cell clonal expansion were also seen in some patients who did not respond. At doses of 0.1 to 3.0 mg/kg, clonal expansion of both CD4+ and CD8+ blood T cells was observed from baseline to week 6. In partial responders in the 0.1-3.0 mg/kg groups, normalized peripheral clonal expansion was found to be among the lowest, especially among CD8+ T cells. After ivuxolimab, CD8+ T cells had more expanded clones than CD4+ T cells on average.

Patients with autoimmune disease history or receiving systemic immunosuppression were excluded from the trial. Peripheral blood for TCR sequencing was drawn from every dose cohort at baseline, at cycle 4 day 1 and at cycle 7 day 1. The samples were taken from a phase I, first-in-human, multicenter, open-label dose-escalation trial of ivuxolimab. Adults with locally advanced or metastatic melanoma, renal cell, hepatocellular, or head and neck squamous cell carcinoma were enrolled in the trial. Before TCR sequencing, CD4+ T cells and CD8+ T cells from peripheral blood were sorted into separate populations. The specimen was CD4+ or CD8+ T cells sorted from blood, collected in a trial of the OX40 agonist ivuxolimab. This TCR came from an adult with an advanced solid tumor such as melanoma, head and neck, liver or kidney cancer.

The sequenced DNA is TGTGCCAACAAGAAGGGGGCGAGGGAGACCCAGTACTTC. This translates into CANKKGARETQYF. The chain links TRBV27 with TRBJ2-5; the junction holds 7 bases that match TRBD1. Its CDR3 holds 13 amino acids, cysteine through phenylalanine. Of all the DNA, just the CDR3 is kept, 39 bases in frame from base 1. The germline V gene (reference sequence) gives CDR1 as MNHEY and CDR2 as SMNVEV. Trimming leaves V shorter by 10 bases and J shorter by 5 bases, with the junction holding 10 bases beyond the gene matches.